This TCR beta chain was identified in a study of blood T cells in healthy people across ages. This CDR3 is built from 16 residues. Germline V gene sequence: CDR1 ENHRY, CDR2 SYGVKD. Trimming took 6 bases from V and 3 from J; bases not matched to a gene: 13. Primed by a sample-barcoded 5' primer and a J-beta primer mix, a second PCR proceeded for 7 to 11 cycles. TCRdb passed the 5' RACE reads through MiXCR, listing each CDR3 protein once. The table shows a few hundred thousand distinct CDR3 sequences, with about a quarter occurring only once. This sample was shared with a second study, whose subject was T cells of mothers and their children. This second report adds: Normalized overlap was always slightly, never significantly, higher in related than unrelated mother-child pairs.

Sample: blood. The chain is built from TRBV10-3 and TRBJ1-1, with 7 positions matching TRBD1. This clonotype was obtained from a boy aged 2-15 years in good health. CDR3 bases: TGTGCCATCAGGAACTGGACAGGACCCGTGGACACTGAAGCTTTCTTT. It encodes CAIRNWTGPVDTEAFF.